These 7 T cell receptor beta chains came from one sample sequenced in a study of blood T cell repertoires in COVID-19. TCRdb's table, derived via immunoSEQ multiplex PCR, lists solely in-frame clones and lacks some. This sample carries roughly 320,000 clones, around 89% of them seen once, and the ten largest clones take about 6%. The sequenced sample was peripheral blood. The receptors shown here come from a woman aged 50 to 60 with COVID-19, enrolled during active disease.

The chain has TRBV5-1 and TRBJ2-3; D gene uncertain. With 7 bases removed from V and 2 bases from J, the gap between germline ends came to 14 bases. Per germline, CDR1 SGHRS and CDR2 YFSETQ. The CDR3 extends over 14 amino acids. In nucleotides, the CDR3 is TGCGCCAGCGCGCAATCGCAAAACACAGATACGCAGTATTTT. Translation gives CASAQSQNTDTQYF.

This clone was picked up many times. This sequence joins TRBV28 and TRBJ1-4; no firm D call. The ends were cut back, 3 bases at V and 7 bases at J, with 9 bases in the middle. From germline, CDR1 is MDHEN and CDR2 SYDVKM. CDR3 length: 13 residues. This CDR3 reads CASSFLLGEKLFF. CDR3 in DNA: TGTGCCAGCAGTTTCCTCCTAGGTGAAAAACTGTTTTTT. Full variable domain (missing parts from reference TRBV28 and TRBJ1-4): DVKVTQSSRYLVKRTGEKVFLECVQDMDHENMFWYRQDPGLGLRLIYFSYDVKMKEKGDIPEGYSVSREKKERFSLILESASTNQTSMYLCASSFLLGEKLFFGSGTQLSVL.

The J gene is TRBJ2-1, the V gene TRBV7-9; 11 bases line up with TRBD2. Trimming removed 2 bases from V and 8 bases from J; junction bases left unmatched: 5. The CDR3 has 15 residues. From germline, CDR1 is SEHNR and CDR2 FQNEAQ (reference sequence). Written as DNA, the CDR3 is TGTGCCAGCAGCTTAATTGCTAGCGGGAGGTATGAGCAGTTCTTC. It yields the protein CASSLIASGRYEQFF.

The rearrangement uses TRBV12-3 or TRBV12-4 and TRBJ2-5; a weak D match, TRBD1 (6 bases). The CDR3 loop spans 12 amino acids. V gave up 5 bases and J gave up 7 bases, with 11 bases separating them. The CDR3 DNA follows: TGTGCCAGCAGTACGCAACAGGGGACCCAGTACTTC. Translating it yields CASSTQQGTQYF.

A single count supports this clone. V usage is TRBV11-3 and J usage is TRBJ2-7; 8 bases map to TRBD1. V lost 2 bases, J lost 4 bases, and 4 bases stayed unmatched. The CDR3 is made up of 14 amino acids. Germline V lookup: CDR1 SGHNT, CDR2 YENEEA. The CDR3 coding sequence is TGTGCCAGCAGCTTACGACAGGGGTTGTACGAGCAGTACTTC. Its protein product is CASSLRQGLYEQYF.

The gene calls are TRBV3-1 (or the pseudogene TRBV3-2) and TRBJ2-7; possibly TRBD1 for D (5 bases). The V end was cut by 1 base, the J end by 4 bases, with 14 bases between. This CDR3 region has 15 residues. The V gene's germline CDR1 is LGHDT and CDR2 YNNKEL (reference sequence). The CDR3 DNA reads TGTGCCAGCAGCCAAGGCCCAGGGCATTGGTACGAGCAGTACTTC. The encoded protein is CASSQGPGHWYEQYF.

This chain connects TRBV5-1 to TRBJ2-2; 9 bases align to TRBD2. CDR1 and CDR2 from the germline V gene are SGHRS and YFSETQ. Trimming at V came to 0 bases and at J to 7 bases, leaving 7 bases not matched to a gene. CDR3 length: 16 amino acids. The CDR3 nucleotides read TGCGCCAGCAGCTTGGTGGTAGCGGGAGCCGGCGGGGAGCTGTTTTTT. It translates to CASSLVVAGAGGELFF.